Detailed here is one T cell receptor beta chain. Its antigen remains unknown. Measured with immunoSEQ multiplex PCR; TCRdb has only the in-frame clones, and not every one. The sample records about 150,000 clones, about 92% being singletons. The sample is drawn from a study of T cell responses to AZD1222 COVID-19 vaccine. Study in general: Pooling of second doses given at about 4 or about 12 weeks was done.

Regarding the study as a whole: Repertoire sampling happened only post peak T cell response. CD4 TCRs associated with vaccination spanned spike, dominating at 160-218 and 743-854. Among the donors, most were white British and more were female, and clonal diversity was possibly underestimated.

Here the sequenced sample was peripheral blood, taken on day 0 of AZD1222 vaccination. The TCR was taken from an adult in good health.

DNA for the CDR3: TGCGCCAGCAGCGCTAGGCCGGGACTTCTGGATGGCTACACCTTC. Encoded protein: CASSARPGLLDGYTF. The V and J genes are TRBV5-1 and TRBJ1-2; perhaps TRBD1 as D (5 bases). Per germline, CDR1 SGHRS and CDR2 YFSETQ. V lost 4 bases and J lost 6, with 19 bases in between. CDR3 size: 15 residues.